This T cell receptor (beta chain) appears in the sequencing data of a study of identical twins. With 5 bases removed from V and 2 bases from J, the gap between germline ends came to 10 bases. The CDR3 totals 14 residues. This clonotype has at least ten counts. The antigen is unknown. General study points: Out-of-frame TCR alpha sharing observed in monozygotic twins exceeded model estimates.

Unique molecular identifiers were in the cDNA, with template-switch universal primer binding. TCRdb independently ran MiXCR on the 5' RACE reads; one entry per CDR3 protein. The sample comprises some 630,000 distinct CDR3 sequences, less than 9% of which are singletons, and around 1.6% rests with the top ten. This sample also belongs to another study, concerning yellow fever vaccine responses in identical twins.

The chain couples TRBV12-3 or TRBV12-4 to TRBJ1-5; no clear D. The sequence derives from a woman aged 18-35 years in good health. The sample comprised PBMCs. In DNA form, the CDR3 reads TGTGCCAGCAGTCCCAAGGGTGGCAATCAGCCCCAGCATTTT. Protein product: CASSPKGGNQPQHF.